The text below deals with one TCR beta chain. The data derive from a study of blood T cell repertoires in COVID-19. Under the authors' procedure: Amplification of reference gene primers provided the estimated nucleated cell counts. Only in-frame clones appear in the TCRdb table, and some are missing; sequencing was by immunoSEQ multiplex PCR. V and J calls and clone size are given by that table; D and trimming were obtained from the DNA. The table lists 80,000 to 100,000 clones, about 85% of them singletons, with 4% to 5% in the top ten. The TCR originated in an older man with acute or convalescent COVID-19. The sequencing sample was made of peripheral blood.

The CDR3 bases are TGTGCCAGCAGTCTCTACAGGGCACAGGAGCAGTTCTTC. Its protein is CASSLYRAQEQFF. This chain links TRBV12-3 or TRBV12-4 with TRBJ2-1, with a tentative D call TRBD1 (6 bases). The CDR3 has 13 residues. Deletions cut 5 bases from V and 10 bases from J, with 15 bases between.